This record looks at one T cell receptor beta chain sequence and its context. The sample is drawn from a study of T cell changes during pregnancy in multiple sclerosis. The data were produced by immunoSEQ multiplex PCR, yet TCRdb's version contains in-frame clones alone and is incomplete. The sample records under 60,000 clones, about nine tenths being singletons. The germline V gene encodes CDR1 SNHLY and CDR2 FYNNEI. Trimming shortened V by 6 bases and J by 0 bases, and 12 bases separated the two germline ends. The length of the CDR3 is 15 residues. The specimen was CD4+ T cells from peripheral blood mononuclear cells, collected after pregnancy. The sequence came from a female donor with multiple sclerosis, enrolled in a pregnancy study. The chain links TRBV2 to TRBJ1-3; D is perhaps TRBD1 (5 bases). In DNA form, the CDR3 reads TGTGCCAGCAGGGACAAGGTTCGCTCTGGAAACACCATATATTTT. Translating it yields CASRDKVRSGNTIYF.